These 5 T cell receptor beta chains originate from one sample sequenced in a study of identical twins. TCRdb analysed the 5' RACE reads with MiXCR anew, one entry per CDR3 protein. Of fewer than 550,000 distinct CDR3 sequences detected, roughly an eighth appear once; the ten largest clones hold more than 0.8%. These data also formed part of another study, on yellow fever vaccine responses in identical twins.

Sequencing was performed on CD4+ T cells sorted from blood. These receptors were collected from a woman aged 18-29 years in good health.

This clonotype has a count of ten or more. V usage is TRBV12-3 or TRBV12-4 and J usage is TRBJ2-1; a possible D gene is TRBD2 (5 bases). This CDR3 spans 14 amino acids. V was cut by 3 bases and J by 7 bases, with 13 bases left in between. This CDR3 is CASSFIVRENEQFF. The DNA for the CDR3 is TGTGCCAGCAGTTTCATAGTCCGGGAAAATGAGCAGTTCTTC.

On this clonotype: One end of the junction does not line up with germline, which may come from a read error. The chain joins TRBV5-1 to TRBJ2-3, with 12 bases matching TRBD1. CDR1 SGHRS and CDR2 YFSETQ come from the germline V gene. CDR3 length equals 16 residues. CDR3: CASCLGTGGGTDTQYF. The CDR3 DNA follows: TGCGCCAGCTGCTTGGGGACAGGGGGCGGCACAGATACGCAGTATTTT.

The V and J genes are TRBV10-3 and TRBJ2-3; 12 bases match TRBD2. J lost 4 bases, V lost 5 bases, and 4 bases had no gene match. CDR1 and CDR2 (germline): ENHRY, SYGVKD. The CDR3 is 15 amino acids. Here the CDR3 reads CAISSTSGGSDTQYF. CDR3 bases: TGTGCCATCAGTTCGACTAGCGGGGGATCAGATACGCAGTATTTT.

The chain recombines TRBV9 with TRBJ2-7; perhaps TRBD1 as D (5 bases). The V end was cut by 0 bases, the J end by 3 bases, with 10 bases between. Germline CDR1 reads SGDLS; CDR2 reads YYNGEE. The CDR3 runs 14 residues. CDR3 in amino acids: CASSVDETVYEQYF. CDR3 sequence (DNA): TGTGCCAGCAGCGTAGACGAGACAGTCTACGAGCAGTACTTC.

CDR3 sequence reads: CASSSFGSGASTDTQYF. For the CDR3, the DNA is TGTGCCAGCAGCTCTTTCGGGAGCGGGGCTAGCACAGATACGCAGTATTTT. V and J are TRBV5-6 and TRBJ2-3, with TRBD2 matching over 7 bases. CDR3 length equals 17 residues. J was trimmed by 0 bases and V by 3 bases; bases with no gene match: 10. Germline CDR1 SGHDT, CDR2 YYEEEE. Based on the CDR3 plus reference TRBV5-6 and TRBJ2-3, the full variable domain is DAGVTQSPTHLIKTRGQQVTLRCSPKSGHDTVSWYQQALGQGPQFIFQYYEEEERQRGNFPDRFSGHQFPNYSSELNVNALLLGDSALYLCASSSFGSGASTDTQYFGPGTRLTVL.